The 25 T cell receptor beta chains in this list originate from one sample, sequenced in a study of blood T cell repertoires in COVID-19. Repertoires were generated with immunoSEQ multiplex PCR, while TCRdb's copy carries only in-frame clones and drops some. The table has 55,000 to 70,000 clones, roughly 80% seen once. Sequencing was done on a sample of peripheral blood. The receptors were sampled from a woman older than 75 with acute or convalescent COVID-19.

The chain uses TRBV19 and TRBJ1-2, with D perhaps matching TRBD1 (6 bases). Germline-derived CDR1 and CDR2 are LNHDA and SQIVND (reference sequence). This CDR3 is 13 amino acids long. The V gene lost 5 bases and the J gene lost 7 bases, with 14 bases spanning the gap. CDR3 bases: TGTGCCAGTAGTGAACGACAGGCCGGTGGCTACACCTTC. Translating gives CASSERQAGGYTF.

The chain joins TRBV11-2 to TRBJ1-1, with D unclear. V shed 5 bases and J shed 6 bases, with 19 bases lying between them. This CDR3 has 15 amino acids. Germline V gene data show CDR1 as SGHAT and CDR2 as FQNNGV. CDR3 coding DNA: TGTGCCAGCAGCCCGCGGGTTCGGGGTACTCCTGAAGCTTTCTTT. Amino acid sequence: CASSPRVRGTPEAFF.

The chain links TRBV2 to TRBJ2-1; TRBD2 aligns across 14 bases. Germline V gives CDR1 SNHLY, CDR2 FYNNEI. CDR3 size: 15 residues. V shed 4 bases, J shed 7 bases, and the junction held 3 bases outside the gene matches. CDR3 sequence: CASSVTSGGANEQFF. The CDR3, as DNA: TGTGCCAGCAGTGTGACTAGCGGGGGGGCGAATGAGCAGTTCTTC.

V usage is TRBV13 and J usage is TRBJ2-1; 12 bases map to TRBD2. The CDR3 has 16 residues. With 5 bases clipped from V and 8 bases from J, the junction kept 10 bases outside the gene matches. Per germline, CDR1 PRHDT and CDR2 FYEKMQ (reference sequence). DNA for the CDR3: TGTGCCAGCAGCGACCGGACTAGCGGGGTCTTGTATGAGCAGTTCTTC. Amino acids: CASSDRTSGVLYEQFF.

This rearrangement joins TRBV3-1 (or the pseudogene TRBV3-2) to TRBJ1-3, with 7 bases lining up with TRBD1. Germline loops: CDR1 LGHDT, CDR2 YNNKEL (reference sequence). After removal of 0 bases from V and 1 base from J, the junction contained 3 bases not matched to a gene. The CDR3 totals 16 residues. CDR3 coding DNA: TGTGCCAGCAGCCAAGATCCGGGACAGTCTGGAAACACCATATATTTT. Protein product: CASSQDPGQSGNTIYF.

This chain uses TRBV18 with TRBJ2-3; TRBD2 matches at 8 bases. This CDR3 has 16 residues. After removal of 1 base from V and 0 bases from J, the junction contained 3 bases not matched to a gene. The V gene's germline CDR1 is KGHSH and CDR2 LQKENI. The CDR3 reads CASSPRQRGSTDTQYF. The CDR3 bases are TGTGCCAGCTCACCACGTCAGCGGGGGAGCACAGATACGCAGTATTTT.

The chain employs TRBV30 and TRBJ2-7, with 10 bases aligning to TRBD1. The CDR3 loop spans 14 amino acids. The trim removed 5 bases at V and 1 base at J, leaving 5 bases unmatched. Germline assignment: CDR1 GTSNPN and CDR2 SVGIG (reference sequence). The CDR3 DNA sequence: TGTGCCTGGGGGGACAGGGGCTCATCCTACGAGCAGTACTTC. Its protein product is CAWGDRGSSYEQYF.

The CDR3 region is CASSPTGAGANVLTF. DNA of the CDR3: TGTGCCAGCTCACCGACAGGGGCCGGGGCCAACGTCCTGACTTTC. The chain is built from TRBV18 and TRBJ2-6; 8 bases are a match to TRBD1. Trimming cost V 3 bases and J 4 bases; bases outside gene matches: 2. CDR3 length equals 15 residues. Germline V gives CDR1 KGHSH, CDR2 LQKENI.

The J gene is TRBJ2-5, the V gene TRBV5-4; 10 bases fit TRBD2. In germline, CDR1 is SGHNT, CDR2 YYREEE (reference sequence). Trimming removed 0 bases from V and 4 bases from J; junction bases left unmatched: 3. This CDR3 spans 15 amino acids. The DNA of the CDR3 is TGTGCCAGCAGCTTGGAAACTAGCGGGGCAGAGACCCAGTACTTC. This encodes CASSLETSGAETQYF.

The chain recombines TRBV30 with TRBJ1-2; 9 bases fit TRBD1. Germline CDR1 and CDR2: GTSNPN and SVGIG (reference sequence). The ends lost 0 bases at V and 9 bases at J; junction bases unmatched: 5. The CDR3 totals 13 residues. CDR3 bases: TGTGCCTGGAGTGTACTGGGACAGGGTCGCTACACCTTC. The encoded protein is CAWSVLGQGRYTF.

The chain is built from TRBV19 and TRBJ1-5; no clear D. V was clipped by 6 bases and J by 5 bases, with 11 bases between them. The CDR3 contains 13 residues. Per germline, CDR1 LNHDA and CDR2 SQIVND (reference sequence). CDR3 amino acids: CASSKREDQPQHF. The CDR3 DNA sequence: TGTGCCAGTAGCAAAAGAGAGGATCAGCCCCAGCATTTT.

This chain links TRBV5-4 with TRBJ1-2; D possibly corresponds to TRBD1 (6 bases). The CDR3 is 14 amino acids. Germline V gives CDR1 SGHNT, CDR2 YYREEE (reference sequence). V dropped 4 bases and J dropped 8 bases, with 18 bases sitting between them. The CDR3 spells CASSPRDTPGGYTF. The CDR3 bases are TGTGCCAGCAGCCCCCGGGACACGCCTGGAGGCTACACCTTC.

The DNA for the CDR3 is TGTGCCAGCAGGCTTCCCAGGGGGCCCGAGCAGTACTTC. It codes for CASRLPRGPEQYF. The gene calls are TRBV28 and TRBJ2-7; 8 bases are shared with TRBD1. The V gene's germline CDR1 is MDHEN and CDR2 SYDVKM. This CDR3 is 13 amino acids long. V shed 6 bases and J 6 bases; nucleotides not matched to a gene: 7.

In its sample, this clone was seen a few times. J is TRBJ2-7 and V is TRBV10-3; D is perhaps TRBD1 (6 bases). CDR1 is ENHRY and CDR2 is SYGVKD in the germline V gene. The ends were cut back, 3 bases at V and 0 bases at J, with 9 bases in the middle. CDR3 length: 14 amino acids. The CDR3 sequence is CAISDRGGSYEQYF. CDR3 sequence (DNA): TGTGCCATCAGTGACAGGGGTGGCTCCTACGAGCAGTACTTC.

This clone was detected once. The rearrangement uses TRBV19 and TRBJ2-3, with D perhaps matching TRBD2 (6 bases). The V gene's germline CDR1 is LNHDA and CDR2 SQIVND (reference sequence). Trimming stripped 6 bases from V and 7 bases from J, with 14 bases between. The length of the CDR3 is 13 residues. In DNA, the CDR3 is TGTGCCAGTAGGTGGAGTGGAGGGAATACGCAGTATTTT. Amino acids: CASRWSGGNTQYF.

This clone was found once. This chain links TRBV19 with TRBJ2-7; D is perhaps TRBD2 (6 bases). The length of the CDR3 is 15 residues. Trimming left V 10 bases short and J 0 bases short, with 19 bases between. The germline gives CDR1 LNHDA, CDR2 SQIVND (reference sequence). The CDR3 protein is CATQPEGSVSYEQYF. In DNA form, the CDR3 reads TGTGCCACCCAACCGGAGGGGTCTGTCTCCTACGAGCAGTACTTC.

This rearrangement joins TRBV6-6 to TRBJ2-7; 9 bases map to TRBD1. The CDR3 is 16 residues long. With 5 bases clipped from V and 0 bases from J, the junction kept 8 bases outside the gene matches. Germline CDR1 reads MNHNY; CDR2 reads SVGAGI (reference sequence). The chain's CDR3 is CASSIPQTGGSYEQYF. DNA for the CDR3: TGTGCCAGCAGTATACCTCAGACAGGGGGCTCCTACGAGCAGTACTTC.

The CDR3 nucleotides are TGCGCCAGCAGGAGGGGGGGAAGAACTGAAGCTTTCTTT. It codes for CASRRGGRTEAFF. The chain links TRBV10-1 to TRBJ1-1, with a tentative D call TRBD1 (6 bases). Germline V lookup: CDR1 WNHNN, CDR2 SYGVQD (reference sequence). Between the trimmed V and J ends, which lost 6 bases and 5 bases, there was a span of 13 bases. The CDR3 covers 13 residues.

The chain links TRBV5-1 to TRBJ2-2; TRBD1 agrees at 11 bases. Germline CDR1 SGHRS, CDR2 YFSETQ. V lost 4 bases, J lost 12 bases, and 8 bases stayed unmatched. The CDR3 runs 14 residues. The CDR3 loop is CASSKSRDRGKLFF. The DNA for the CDR3 is TGCGCCAGCAGCAAGTCCCGGGACAGGGGGAAGCTGTTTTTT.

This clone was counted between two and nine times. The chain uses TRBV15 and TRBJ1-2; perhaps TRBD1 as D (6 bases). Trimming took off 0 bases at V and 8 bases at J, with 13 bases between the two ends. The CDR3 loop spans 14 amino acids. Germline V gives CDR1 LNHNV, CDR2 YYDKDF (reference sequence). The DNA of the CDR3 is TGTGCCACCAGCAGAGAAAGACAGGTGGGCGGCTACACCTTC. Protein sequence: CATSRERQVGGYTF. The full variable domain, rest sourced from reference TRBV15 and TRBJ1-2, is DAMVIQNPRYQVTQFGKPVTLSCSQTLNHNVMYWYQQKSSQAPKLLFHYYDKDFNNEADTPDNFQSRRPNTSFCFLDIRSPGLGDTAMYLCATSRERQVGGYTFGSGTRLTVV.

This sequence joins TRBV2 and TRBJ1-1; possibly TRBD1 for D (6 bases). The CDR3 runs 13 residues. The ends were cut back, 7 bases at V and 2 bases at J, with 11 bases in the middle. Germline V CDR1 and CDR2: SNHLY, FYNNEI. CDR3 region: CASKTGINTEAFF. CDR3 in DNA: TGTGCCAGCAAAACAGGGATTAACACTGAAGCTTTCTTT.

V gene TRBV7-9 combines with J gene TRBJ1-4; TRBD1 might be the D (6 bases). Germline CDR1 reads SEHNR; CDR2 reads FQNEAQ (reference sequence). The CDR3 sequence is 15 residues long. Trimming took 5 bases from V and 6 from J, leaving 16 bases between them. For the CDR3, the DNA is TGTGCCAGCAGCCCTCTAGGGGGGGGTCATGAAAAACTGTTTTTT. Encoded protein: CASSPLGGGHEKLFF.

This sequence joins TRBV3-1 (or the pseudogene TRBV3-2) and TRBJ2-1; TRBD2 matches at 10 bases. CDR3 length equals 17 residues. Germline CDR1 LGHDT, CDR2 YNNKEL (reference sequence). Germline trimming cut 2 bases from V and 0 bases from J; bases unmatched to any gene: 4. This CDR3 reads CASSQTSGASSYNEQFF. In DNA form, the CDR3 reads TGTGCCAGCAGCCAAACTAGCGGGGCCAGCTCCTACAATGAGCAGTTCTTC.

The chain has TRBV5-1 and TRBJ1-1; 10 bases align to TRBD1. CDR1 is SGHRS, CDR2 YFSETQ, per germline. This CDR3 region has 20 residues. J was trimmed by 0 bases and V by 3 bases; bases with no gene match: 17. CDR3 region: CASSSYRDRGLMKMNTEAFF. The CDR3 DNA follows: TGCGCCAGCAGCTCATACCGGGACAGGGGACTTATGAAGATGAACACTGAAGCTTTCTTT.

The J gene is TRBJ2-5, the V gene TRBV5-1, with D hard to call. Per germline, CDR1 SGHRS and CDR2 YFSETQ. Trimming left V 3 bases short and J 4 bases short, with 7 bases between. The CDR3 totals 12 residues. The CDR3 DNA is TGCGCCAGCAGCTCCTCCTCAGAGACCCAGTACTTC. Translating it yields CASSSSSETQYF. The full variable domain, completed using reference TRBV5-1 and TRBJ2-5, is KAGVTQTPRYLIKTRGQQVTLSCSPISGHRSVSWYQQTPGQGLQFLFEYFSETQRNKGNFPGRFSGRQFSNSRSEMNVSTLELGDSALYLCASSSSSETQYFGPGTRLLVL.